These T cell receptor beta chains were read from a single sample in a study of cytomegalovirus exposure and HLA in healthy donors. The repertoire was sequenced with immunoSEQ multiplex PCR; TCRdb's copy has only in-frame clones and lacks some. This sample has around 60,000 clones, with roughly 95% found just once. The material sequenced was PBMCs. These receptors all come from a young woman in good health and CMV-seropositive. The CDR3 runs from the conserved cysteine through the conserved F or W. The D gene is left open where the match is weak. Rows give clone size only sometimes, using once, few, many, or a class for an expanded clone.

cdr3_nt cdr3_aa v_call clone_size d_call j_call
TGTGCCAGCAGCTTTCGGGGGGCGGATGAGCAGTACTTC CASSFRGADEQYF TRBV7-9 - - TRBJ2-7
TGTGCCAGCAGTGACCGCTCTGGGGCCAACGTCCTGACTTTC CASSDRSGANVLTF TRBV2 - - TRBJ2-6
TGTGCCAGCAGCACCGGGGGACTCAATACCCAGTTCTTC CASSTGGLNTQFF TRBV28 - - TRBJ2-1
TGTGCCAGCACCTCACTGAGCACAGATACGCAGTATTTT CASTSLSTDTQYF TRBV7-9 - - TRBJ2-3
TGTGCCAGCAGCTCGGTGACTCTTCCCCCTATGAACACTGAAGCTTTCTTT CASSSVTLPPMNTEAFF TRBV7-3 - - TRBJ1-1
TGTGCCAGCAGTCACAGGGGCTCTGGGGCCAACGTCCTGACTTTC CASSHRGSGANVLTF TRBV27 - TRBD1 TRBJ2-6
TGCGCCAGCAGCCCTCTCGGGTTACTCACAGATACGCAGTATTTT CASSPLGLLTDTQYF TRBV4-1 few - TRBJ2-3
TGTGCCAGTAGTATCGTGGGGAGGGGAGAGACCCAGTACTTC CASSIVGRGETQYF TRBV19 - TRBD2 TRBJ2-5
TGTGCCAGCAGCTCGGGAAGGGACAGGACAAATTCACCCCTCCACTTT CASSSGRDRTNSPLHF TRBV5-4 - TRBD1 TRBJ1-6
TGTGCCTGGGATAGGGAGGGACAGGGAGTTTCAGCTTTCTTT CAWDREGQGVSAFF TRBV30 - TRBD1 TRBJ1-1
TGTGGGGGGAGATGGTATGGTACTAGCGGGGGGTCCTGGAAAGAAGAGACCCAGTACTTC CGGRWYGTSGGSWKEETQYF TRBV27 - TRBD2 TRBJ2-5
TGTGCCAGCATGGCGCGGGGGGGCGGTGGCTCCTACGAGCAGTACTTC CASMARGGGGSYEQYF TRBV28 - TRBD2 TRBJ2-7
TGCGCCAGCAGTCTTCAGACGGGTGAGCAGTTCTTC CASSLQTGEQFF TRBV10-2 - - TRBJ2-1
TGCAGCGTGAGGGTCACGGGAGTCGATGAGCAGTTCTTC CSVRVTGVDEQFF TRBV29-1 few - TRBJ2-1
TGTGCCAGCAGCCCAAGGGGGGGCCTCCATGAGCAGTTCTTC CASSPRGGLHEQFF TRBV7-3 - - TRBJ2-1
TGCGCCAGCAGCTTGGTGGTAGCGGGGGGCACAGATACGCAGTATTTT CASSLVVAGGTDTQYF TRBV5-1 - TRBD2 TRBJ2-3
TGTGCCAGCAGCGGACGAAAGAAGGAGGGCGATGGCTACACCTTC CASSGRKKEGDGYTF TRBV5-8 - - TRBJ1-2
TGTGCCAGCAACCCGTATAAGGAGCTTTATGGCTACACCTTC CASNPYKELYGYTF TRBV7-9 - - TRBJ1-2
TGCGCCAGCATGGAGGGGCCCACAGATACGCAGTATTTT CASMEGPTDTQYF TRBV5-1 - - TRBJ2-3
TGCGCCAGCAGCCAAGATGGGAAGACAGGGGATCGACCTGGCTACACCTTC CASSQDGKTGDRPGYTF TRBV4-1 - TRBD1 TRBJ1-2
TGTGCCAGCAGTGAAGTAGATAGCGGGAGGGGTTCAGATACGCAGTATTTT CASSEVDSGRGSDTQYF TRBV6-1 - TRBD2 TRBJ2-3
TGTGCCAGCAGCCGTAGCGGGGGCCTTAGGGGTGAGCAGTTCTTC CASSRSGGLRGEQFF TRBV7-3 - TRBD2 TRBJ2-1
TGTGCCAGCAGCTCAACGCCGGGACTAGTCACAGATACGCAGTATTTT CASSSTPGLVTDTQYF TRBV5-8 - TRBD2 TRBJ2-3
TGTGCCAGCAGCTTATTCCGGCAGGGTGCGGACGAGCAGTACTTC CASSLFRQGADEQYF TRBV11-1 - - TRBJ2-7
TGTGCCAGCAGTGACTCGGGTGAACCGGGTCAGCCCCAGCATTTT CASSDSGEPGQPQHF TRBV6-4 - - TRBJ1-5
TGTGCCAGCAGCTCCCGGACAGGGAACACTGAAGCTTTCTTT CASSSRTGNTEAFF TRBV5-8 - TRBD1 TRBJ1-1
TGTGCCAGCTCACCATTGGGGCTAGCGGGGGGAAATTTGGACGAGCAGTACTTC CASSPLGLAGGNLDEQYF TRBV18 - TRBD2 TRBJ2-7
TGTGCCAGCAGTTACTCGGGACTCCAACAAGAGACCCAGTACTTC CASSYSGLQQETQYF TRBV6-5 - - TRBJ2-5